The 7 T cell receptor beta chains below were found in one sample sequenced in a study of cytomegalovirus exposure and HLA in healthy donors. Profiling relied on immunoSEQ multiplex PCR, and the TCRdb table lists in-frame clones only, not all of them. The sample contains about 62,000 clones, approximately 95% of which appear only once. The sequencing sample was made of PBMCs. These receptors all stem from a woman aged 18-35 years in good health and CMV-seropositive.

This clone was picked up one time. The gene calls are TRBV27 and TRBJ2-5; D is perhaps TRBD2 (5 bases). The V end was cut by 3 bases, the J end by 3 bases, with 8 bases between. The CDR3 has 13 amino acids. CDR1 is MNHEY and CDR2 is SMNVEV in the germline V gene (reference sequence). In DNA, the CDR3 is TGTGCCAGCAGTTTGTGGGGAGAAGAGACCCAGTACTTC. This encodes CASSLWGEETQYF.

For this clone: At one boundary the junction diverges from the germline segment, which might be a read error. The chain employs TRBV15 and TRBJ2-5; 8 bases fit TRBD1. The CDR3 runs 14 residues. The germline V gene has CDR1 LNHNV and CDR2 YYDKDF (reference sequence). The CDR3: CATSRDRGRETQYF. Written as DNA, the CDR3 is TGTGCCACCAGCCGAGACAGGGGACGGGAGACCCAGTACTTC. The complete variable domain, with remaining parts taken from reference TRBV15 and TRBJ2-5, reads DAMVIQNPRYQVTQFGKPVTLSCSQTLNHNVMYWYQQKSSQAPKLLFHYYDKDFNNEADTPDNFQSRRPNTSFCFLDIRSPGLGDTAMYLCATSRDRGRETQYFGPGTRLLVL.

This clone has a single count. The V and J genes are TRBV30 and TRBJ1-2; the match to TRBD1 covers 9 bases. This CDR3 region has 14 residues. Trimming cost V 0 bases and J 9 bases; bases outside gene matches: 8. The germline gives CDR1 GTSNPN, CDR2 SVGIG (reference sequence). The CDR3 loop is CAWSVPGQGGRYTF. CDR3 coding DNA: TGTGCCTGGAGTGTCCCGGGACAGGGTGGACGCTACACCTTC.

The chain has TRBV29-1 and TRBJ2-7; a weak D match, TRBD2 (5 bases). Germline lookup yields CDR1 SQVTM and CDR2 ANQGSEA. V gave up 2 bases and J gave up 7 bases, with 18 bases separating them. The CDR3 runs to 14 residues. In DNA, the CDR3 is TGCAGCGTTGAAACCCCCGGGAAGGGTAGGGAGCAGTACTTC. This sequence encodes CSVETPGKGREQYF.

A single count supports this clone. The V call is TRBV6-1, the J call TRBJ2-3; 10 bases line up with TRBD2. The V and J ends lost 2 bases and 5 bases, in that order; junction bases with no gene match: 1. The CDR3 consists of 14 residues. Looked up from germline, CDR1 is MNHNS and CDR2 is SASEGT. CDR3 nucleotide sequence: TGTGCCAGCAGTGAAAGACTAGCGGGAGATACGCAGTATTTT. Translating gives CASSERLAGDTQYF.

The chain recombines TRBV27 with TRBJ1-5, with D unclear. Trimming stripped 6 bases from V and 0 bases from J, with 12 bases between. Germline V lookup: CDR1 MNHEY, CDR2 SMNVEV (reference sequence). The CDR3 consists of 15 residues. The CDR3 spells CASSPRLYSNQPQHF. The CDR3 bases are TGTGCCAGCAGCCCTAGATTATATAGCAATCAGCCCCAGCATTTT.

The genes are TRBV28 and TRBJ2-3; maybe TRBD2 (6 bases). The CDR3 loop spans 12 amino acids. Trimming took off 5 bases at V and 5 bases at J, with 8 bases between the two ends. Germline values: CDR1 MDHEN, CDR2 SYDVKM. The CDR3 DNA sequence: TGTGCCAGCAGTCGACTAGTAGATACGCAGTATTTT. It translates to CASSRLVDTQYF.